These 22 T cell receptor beta chains came from one sample sequenced in a study of blood T cells in healthy people across ages. Sample-barcoded 5' priming and a J-beta primer mix drove a second PCR of roughly 7 to 11 cycles. TCRdb called the 5' RACE reads again in MiXCR, with one record for every CDR3 protein. This sample has hundreds of thousands of distinct CDR3 sequences; about 45% occur once, and the top ten carry around 18%. Material for sequencing was blood. These receptors originate from an elderly man in good health.

The rearrangement uses TRBV5-1 and TRBJ1-1, with D perhaps matching TRBD1 (5 bases). Germline assignment: CDR1 SGHRS and CDR2 YFSETQ. CDR3 length equals 15 residues. The V and J ends lost 0 bases and 2 bases respectively, with 11 bases between them. This CDR3 reads CASSLDGRDNTEAFF. CDR3 in DNA: TGCGCCAGCAGCTTGGATGGCAGGGATAACACTGAAGCTTTCTTT.

This chain uses TRBV5-1 with TRBJ2-1; D may match TRBD1 or TRBD2 (6 bases each). The ends were cut back, 4 bases at V and 5 bases at J, with 16 bases in the middle. Germline CDR1 SGHRS, CDR2 YFSETQ. This CDR3 contains 15 residues. CDR3 DNA sequence: TGCGCCAGCAGCAATTCGGGGGCGTCCCACAATGAGCAGTTCTTC. Encoded protein: CASSNSGASHNEQFF.

The V call is TRBV10-3, the J call TRBJ2-6; maybe TRBD1 (6 bases). Deletions cut 4 bases from V and 1 base from J, with 14 bases between. Germline V gene lookup returns CDR1 ENHRY and CDR2 SYGVKD. The CDR3 length is 17 residues. CDR3 nucleotides: TGTGCCATCAGTGGGTCGCAGGGGATATCTGGGGCCAACGTCCTGACTTTC. Its protein is CAISGSQGISGANVLTF.

This chain connects TRBV6-5 to TRBJ1-2; D perhaps matches TRBD1 (6 bases). Germline assignment: CDR1 MNHEY and CDR2 SVGAGI. V was cut by 6 bases and J by 7 bases, with 12 bases left in between. The CDR3 covers 12 residues. The CDR3 DNA is TGTGCCAGCAGGCTACAGGGTTGTGGCTACACCTTC. Its protein product is CASRLQGCGYTF.

The chain links TRBV27 to TRBJ2-1; 8 bases are shared with TRBD2. The germline V gene encodes CDR1 MNHEY and CDR2 SMNVEV (reference sequence). V lost 8 bases and J lost 7; bases outside the gene matches: 13. CDR3 length: 15 amino acids. CDR3 region: CASSSRGLGGNEQFF. DNA for the CDR3: TGTGCCAGCTCCTCCCGGGGACTAGGGGGGAATGAGCAGTTCTTC.

The chain combines TRBV12-5 with TRBJ1-5; 10 bases are shared with TRBD1. J was trimmed by 0 bases and V by 2 bases; bases with no gene match: 4. Germline V gene lookup returns CDR1 LGHNT and CDR2 FRNRAP. The CDR3 extends over 17 amino acids. This CDR3 reads CASGLWGTGDSNQPQHF. The CDR3 DNA reads TGTGCTAGTGGTTTGTGGGGGACAGGGGATAGCAATCAGCCCCAGCATTTT.

As to this clonotype: A much more abundant neighbour one base away suggests this may be a read error. This chain links TRBV5-1 with TRBJ2-1; no clear D. From germline, CDR1 is SGHRS and CDR2 YFSETQ. The V end lost 4 bases, the J end lost 5 bases, and 13 bases lay between the germline ends. The CDR3 has 14 residues. The CDR3 bases are TGCGCCAGCAGCATTGGACGGGTGAACAATGAGCAGTTCTTC. Amino acids: CASSIGRVNNEQFF.

At least ten counts were recorded for this clonotype. The rearrangement joins TRBV7-2 to TRBJ2-1, with 9 nucleotides matching TRBD2. Germline lookup yields CDR1 SGHTA and CDR2 FQGNSA. This CDR3 comprises 15 residues. J gave up 6 bases and V 1 base, and 4 bases lay outside the gene matches. CDR3 loop: CASSLGGGRGNEQFF. The CDR3 DNA reads as TGTGCCAGCAGCTTAGGTGGCGGGAGGGGCAATGAGCAGTTCTTC.

This chain connects TRBV4-2 to TRBJ2-1; 12 bases map to TRBD2. V dropped 3 bases and J dropped 6; count of bases not matched to a gene: 6. The CDR3 is made up of 16 amino acids. Germline loops: CDR1 LGHNA, CDR2 YNFKEQ. The CDR3 region is CASSHVTSGGTNEQFF. Here the CDR3 DNA reads TGTGCCAGCAGCCATGTGACTAGCGGGGGTACCAATGAGCAGTTCTTC.

V and J are TRBV20-1 and TRBJ2-7; D possibly corresponds to TRBD1 (6 bases). Between the trimmed V and J ends, which lost 5 bases and 4 bases, there was a span of 12 bases. CDR1 DFQATT and CDR2 SNEGSKA come from the germline V gene (reference sequence). This CDR3 has 12 residues. CDR3 in DNA: TGCAGTGCTGACAGGACCCTTTACGAGCAGTACTTC. This codes for CSADRTLYEQYF.

This clonotype appeared a single time. The chain joins TRBV29-1 to TRBJ2-6, with TRBD2 as a possible D gene (5 bases). CDR3 length: 14 amino acids. V was clipped by 5 bases and J by 2 bases, with 10 bases between them. CDR1 and CDR2 (germline): SQVTM, ANQGSEA. CDR3 residues: CSVSRGAGANVLTF. CDR3 nucleotide sequence: TGCAGCGTTTCACGGGGTGCTGGGGCCAACGTCCTGACTTTC.

There are a few counts of this clonotype. The chain recombines TRBV9 with TRBJ1-6; the D gene is possibly TRBD1 (6 bases). CDR1 is SGDLS, CDR2 YYNGEE, per germline. The CDR3 loop spans 13 amino acids. Trimming left V 3 bases short and J 10 bases short, with 11 bases between. CDR3 sequence (DNA): TGTGCCAGCAGCGAAACAGGGTCCTCACCCCTCCACTTT. It encodes CASSETGSSPLHF.

The gene calls are TRBV10-3 and TRBJ2-1; 9 bases fit TRBD2. This CDR3 is 17 amino acids long. Germline-derived CDR1 and CDR2 are ENHRY and SYGVKD. V shed 2 bases, J shed 6 bases, and the junction held 11 bases outside the gene matches. The CDR3 DNA sequence: TGTGCCATCAGTGAGCAGGCTAGCGGGATGTTGGGCAATGAGCAGTTCTTC. Its translation is CAISEQASGMLGNEQFF.

To note about this clonotype: A much larger clone sits a single nucleotide away, making a read error possible. The chain combines TRBV12-3 or TRBV12-4 with TRBJ2-1; tentatively, D is TRBD1 (6 bases). The CDR3 runs to 15 residues. This CDR3 is CASSLLGQKYNERFF. The CDR3 region has the DNA TGTGCCAGCAGTTTATTGGGACAAAAGTACAATGAGCGGTTCTTC.

With regard to this clonotype: A much larger clone differs from this one at a single base, so this may be a read error. The J gene is TRBJ1-6, the V gene TRBV20-1; 7 bases map to TRBD1. J gave up 13 bases and V 5 bases, and 17 bases lay outside the gene matches. CDR1 and CDR2 (germline): DFQATT, SNEGSKA (reference sequence). CDR3 size: 15 residues. The CDR3 nucleotides read TGCAGTGCTCATGGGTCCCGACAGGGTTATTTCCCCCTCCACTTT. This gives the protein CSAHGSRQGYFPLHF.

The chain has TRBV5-6 and TRBJ2-7; D is possibly TRBD1 or TRBD2 (5 bases each). The last part of the DNA fits TRBJ2-5 better; the J call may be wrong. The CDR3 is made up of 14 amino acids. Germline V lookup: CDR1 SGHDT, CDR2 YYEEEE. The CDR3 spells CASSEDLGVGTQYF. In DNA form, the CDR3 reads TGTGCCAGCAGTGAGGACCTGGGGGTAGGGACCCAGTACTTC.

This rearrangement joins TRBV7-9 to TRBJ2-7; TRBD1 aligns across 11 bases. The germline V gene encodes CDR1 SEHNR and CDR2 FQNEAQ (reference sequence). After removal of 4 bases from V and 2 bases from J, the junction contained 1 base not matched to a gene. The CDR3 covers 14 residues. In DNA form, the CDR3 reads TGTGCCAGCAGCTGGACAGGGGGCCCCTACGAGCAGTACTTC. Translation: CASSWTGGPYEQYF.

The genes are TRBV5-1 and TRBJ2-1, with D perhaps matching TRBD1 or TRBD2 (5 bases each). CDR3 size: 15 residues. Germline V CDR1 and CDR2: SGHRS, YFSETQ. Between the trimmed V and J ends, which lost 4 bases and 7 bases, there was a span of 18 bases. CDR3 nucleotide sequence: TGCGCCAGCAGCAACCGGGACCCAGCGACGAATGAGCAGTTCTTC. It translates to CASSNRDPATNEQFF.

This clonotype was counted at least ten times. This chain's CDR3 is CASSFESLRLAPNEQFF. In DNA form, the CDR3 reads TGTGCCAGCAGCTTTGAGTCCCTACGACTAGCACCCAATGAGCAGTTCTTC. V and J are TRBV11-3 and TRBJ2-1; 7 bases agree with TRBD2. The CDR3 totals 17 residues. V lost 3 bases to trimming and J lost 6 bases; unmatched junction nucleotides: 14. Per germline, CDR1 SGHNT and CDR2 YENEEA.

The chain links TRBV7-2 to TRBJ1-4, with no clear D. V was clipped by 0 bases and J by 8 bases, with 10 bases between them. Germline V gives CDR1 SGHTA, CDR2 FQGNSA. The CDR3 loop spans 14 amino acids. In DNA form, the CDR3 reads TGTGCCAGCAGCTTAGCGGGGAACGGGGAAAAACTGTTTTTT. Amino acids: CASSLAGNGEKLFF. Full variable domain (outside the CDR3, taken from reference TRBV7-2 and TRBJ1-4): GAGVSQSPSNKVTEKGKDVELRCDPISGHTALYWYRQSLGQGLEFLIYFQGNSAPDKSGLPSDRFSAERTGGSVSTLTIQRTQQEDSAVYLCASSLAGNGEKLFFGSGTQLSVL.

V and J are TRBV20-1 and TRBJ2-3, with D tentatively TRBD1 or TRBD2 (5 bases each). Per germline, CDR1 DFQATT and CDR2 SNEGSKA (reference sequence). The CDR3 is 16 amino acids. The V end lost 2 bases, the J end lost 9 bases, and 24 bases lay between the germline ends. CDR3 coding DNA: TGCAGTGCTAGACCGCAGGGAGCGACCGCGATCCGGACGCAGTATTTT. This gives the protein CSARPQGATAIRTQYF.

Details on this clonotype: A much larger clone lies a single base off, so this may be a read error. V and J are TRBV6-6 and TRBJ2-7; 11 nucleotides agree with TRBD2. CDR1 MNHNY and CDR2 SVGAGI come from the germline V gene (reference sequence). J was trimmed by 6 bases and V by 5 bases; bases with no gene match: 3. The CDR3 length is 13 residues. Written as DNA, the CDR3 is TGTGCCAGCAGTGACGGACTAGCGGGCGAGCAGTACTTC. Translated, it gives CASSDGLAGEQYF.